This TCR beta chain was sequenced in a study of blood T cell repertoires in COVID-19. Study-wide background: The samples span acute and convalescent COVID-19 from the United States, Italy and Spain. In each case, the material was cDNA or gDNA derived from T cells, B-cell-depleted T cells, or PBMCs.

Ages ranged from about 18 to 100 years, with residence in around 24 US areas. CDR1 is SGHDT, CDR2 YYEEEE, per germline. Trimming cost V 3 bases and J 5 bases; bases outside gene matches: 14. The CDR3 runs 16 residues. Source study methods: Researchers report that nucleated cell counts were estimated from reference gene primer amplification. Libraries were prepared by immunoSEQ multiplex PCR; TCRdb keeps only in-frame clonotypes and omits some of them. The V and J calls and the clone size are those of that table, but D and trimming were determined from the DNA. The sample consists of fewer than 400,000 clones, 75% to 90% of them appearing once.

The gene calls are TRBV5-6 and TRBJ2-7; 7 bases align to TRBD2. The clonotype originates from a woman aged 30 to 39 who had been exposed to COVID-19. The sample was PBMCs or T cells enriched from blood (not recorded which). Here the CDR3 reads CASSSLLRGSSNEQYF. The DNA of the CDR3 is TGTGCCAGCAGCTCCCTTCTACGCGGGAGTAGTAACGAGCAGTACTTC.